The 8 T cell receptor beta chains listed next were all sequenced from one sample in a study of regulatory T cells in long-lasting Graves disease. Assembly of TCR beta libraries relied on iRepertoire HTBI primers together with Arm-PCR of CDR3 regions. TCRdb reprocessed the multiplex PCR reads with MiXCR, giving one entry per CDR3 protein. Here the sample spans around 230,000 distinct CDR3 sequences, around 18% being singletons. Time point described: newly diagnosed GD, antithyroid drugs for less than 3 months. From PBMCs, RNA was extracted and then used to make the TCR library. This specimen consisted of peripheral blood mononuclear cells (PBMCs), obtained at new diagnosis, from a patient treated with antithyroid drugs. The source is a female donor with Graves disease.

With regard to this clonotype: This likely reflects a read error, since a far larger clone is one base away. This chain uses TRBV29-1 with TRBJ2-5; maybe TRBD2 (5 bases). The J call is doubtful: the DNA matches TRBJ2-1 better. The germline V gene encodes CDR1 SQVTM and CDR2 ANQGSEA. CDR3 size: 17 residues. In DNA, the CDR3 is TGCAGCGTTGGAGTGAAGGCAGGTGGGAGAGTTCCAGATGAGCAGTTCTTC. It yields the protein CSVGVKAGGRVPDEQFF.

Note on this clonotype: A far more abundant clone sits one base away, making this likely a read error. The conserved phenylalanine or tryptophan normally closing the CDR3 is absent here, so this likely arose from a read error. The V gene is TRBV7-9, the J gene TRBJ1-3, with TRBD1 matching over 8 bases. V dropped 5 bases and J dropped 4; count of bases not matched to a gene: 7. Germline CDR1 is SEHNR and CDR2 is FQNEAQ (reference sequence). The length of the CDR3 is 15 residues. DNA of the CDR3: TGTGCCAGCAGCAAGGACAGGGATCCCGGAAACACCATATATTTG. Protein product: CASSKDRDPGNTIYL.

The chain joins TRBV4-3 to TRBJ2-1; D unresolved. The length of the CDR3 is 13 residues. Trimming pared 4 bases from V and 8 bases from J, leaving 12 bases between. Germline CDR1 LGHNA, CDR2 YSLEER. The CDR3 nucleotides are TGCGCCAGCAGCCCCAGTCGTGGGGATGAGCAGTTCTTC. It is translated as CASSPSRGDEQFF.

The chain combines TRBV4-2 with TRBJ1-4; D not resolved. Per germline, CDR1 LGHNA and CDR2 YNFKEQ. This CDR3 is built from 15 residues. Between the trimmed V and J ends, which lost 1 base and 5 bases, there was a span of 11 bases. The CDR3 reads CASSQVSGGNEKLFF. CDR3 nucleotide sequence: TGTGCCAGCAGCCAAGTCTCAGGCGGAAATGAAAAACTGTTTTTT.

This clonotype was recorded at least ten times. This chain links TRBV20-1 with TRBJ2-5; D gene ambiguous. V was cut by 0 bases and J by 1 base, with 12 bases left in between. This CDR3 region has 15 residues. Germline values: CDR1 DFQATT, CDR2 SNEGSKA (reference sequence). The DNA of the CDR3 is TGCAGTGCTAGAGATGGCGGCAAGGGCCAAGAGACCCAGTACTTC. This sequence encodes CSARDGGKGQETQYF.

This clonotype was seen repeatedly, ten times or more. The chain joins TRBV24-1 to TRBJ2-5; 14 nucleotides line up with TRBD2. V lost 1 base and J lost 5; bases outside the gene matches: 5. The CDR3 has 17 residues. Germline V gene data show CDR1 as KGHDR and CDR2 as SFDVKD. The CDR3 region has the DNA TGTGCCACCAGTGATTTTTCGGGACTAGCGGGAGAGGAGACCCAGTACTTC. It encodes CATSDFSGLAGEETQYF.

Remarks on this clonotype: A read error may explain this, as a much larger clone is one base away. The chain joins TRBV12-3 or TRBV12-4 to TRBJ2-5, with a tentative D call TRBD2 (6 bases). The V and J ends lost 8 bases and 2 bases respectively, with 12 bases between them. The CDR3 extends over 13 amino acids. CDR3 in DNA: TGTGCCAGCGGACCGGGGGAGCAAGAGACCCAGTACTTC. Translated, it gives CASGPGEQETQYF.

Ten or more counts support this clonotype. The chain uses TRBV9 and TRBJ1-3, with no clear D. V dropped 1 base and J dropped 0 bases, with 8 bases sitting between them. The CDR3 covers 15 residues. Germline loops: CDR1 SGDLS, CDR2 YYNGEE. The CDR3 spells CASSVNSHSGNTIYF. The DNA for the CDR3 is TGTGCCAGCAGCGTAAACAGCCACTCTGGAAACACCATATATTTT.